These 21 T cell receptor beta chains came from one sample sequenced in a study of post-analysis software for immune sequencing data. Overall study results and limits: Comparison of patients with controls showed about 5 TRBV segments more frequent in patients, TRBV5-6, TRBV5-1 and TRBV20-1 among them.

The antigens for these receptors are not known. The authors incorporated unique molecular identifiers into the TCR beta cDNA libraries. TCRdb fed the PCR reads into MiXCR, producing one record per CDR3 protein. Of hundreds of thousands of distinct CDR3 sequences detected, roughly 40% appear once; the ten largest clones hold about 1.8%. What was sequenced was blood. Receptor source: a girl aged 5-17 years with multiple sclerosis.

The gene calls are TRBV3-1 and TRBJ2-6, with D perhaps TRBD1 or TRBD2 (6 bases each). The CDR3 consists of 17 residues. V was cut by 3 bases and J by 2 bases, with 14 bases left in between. CDR1 and CDR2 from the germline V gene are LGHDT and YNNKEL (reference sequence). The CDR3 DNA follows: TGTGCCAGCAGCCAGGAGGGGGGTGGACCTGGGGCCAACGTCCTGACTTTC. Translation: CASSQEGGGPGANVLTF.

The chain carries TRBV6-5 and TRBJ2-3; TRBD2 aligns across 9 bases. Trimming at V came to 5 bases and at J to 7 bases, leaving 10 bases not matched to a gene. This CDR3 has 15 amino acids. Germline V CDR1 and CDR2: MNHEY, SVGAGI. CDR3 region: CASSISGSNVHTQYF. For the CDR3, the DNA is TGTGCCAGCAGTATTAGCGGGAGCAATGTTCATACGCAGTATTTT.

The chain links TRBV28 to TRBJ2-1; D is possibly TRBD1 (6 bases). Germline V lookup: CDR1 MDHEN, CDR2 SYDVKM. This CDR3 has 15 amino acids. V was pared by 3 bases and J by 9 bases, with 18 bases between. The CDR3 spells CASSFRLVKGGEQFF. As DNA, the CDR3 is TGTGCCAGCAGTTTTAGGCTAGTCAAAGGGGGTGAGCAGTTCTTC.

The genes are TRBV27 and TRBJ2-7, with a tentative D call TRBD1 (6 bases). Germline lookup yields CDR1 MNHEY and CDR2 SMNVEV (reference sequence). The V end was cut by 5 bases, the J end by 2 bases, with 13 bases between. The CDR3 is 14 residues long. The CDR3 here is CASSRYGTPYEQYF. The CDR3 DNA sequence: TGTGCCAGCAGTAGGTACGGGACACCCTACGAGCAGTACTTC.

The genes are TRBV5-6 and TRBJ2-1; maybe TRBD2 (7 bases). V lost 5 bases, J lost 4 bases, and 19 bases lay in between. The germline V gene encodes CDR1 SGHDT and CDR2 YYEEEE. The CDR3 runs to 16 residues. The CDR3 sequence is CASSTILAGAYNEQFF. The CDR3, as DNA: TGTGCCAGCAGTACTATACTCGCGGGGGCTTACAATGAGCAGTTCTTC. The whole variable domain, remainder taken from reference TRBV5-6 and TRBJ2-1, is DAGVTQSPTHLIKTRGQQVTLRCSPKSGHDTVSWYQQALGQGPQFIFQYYEEEERQRGNFPDRFSGHQFPNYSSELNVNALLLGDSALYLCASSTILAGAYNEQFFGPGTRLTVL.

A note on this clonotype: A junction end diverges from the germline sequence, so it may reflect a read error. This rearrangement joins TRBV12-3 or TRBV12-4 to TRBJ2-3; 9 positions match TRBD1. The CDR3 consists of 15 residues. The CDR3 DNA follows: TGTGCCACCCGACCCGGGACAGGGTACACAGATGCGCAGTATTTT. Its protein is CATRPGTGYTDAQYF.

Notes on this clonotype: It may be a read error: a sequence one base away is much more abundant. The rearrangement links TRBV4-1 to TRBJ2-6; the D gene could be TRBD1 or TRBD2 (5 bases each). CDR1 and CDR2 (germline): MGHRA, YSYEKL. The length of the CDR3 is 17 residues. CDR3 DNA sequence: TGCGCCAGCAGCCAAGAAACGGCTAGCTCTGGGGCCAACGTCCGGACTTTC. Residues: CASSQETASSGANVRTF.

At least ten counts were recorded for this clonotype. The chain joins TRBV20-1 to TRBJ2-1; 10 bases are shared with TRBD2. There are 13 residues in the CDR3. Germline V gives CDR1 DFQATT, CDR2 SNEGSKA (reference sequence). The J segment lost 4 bases and the V segment lost 5 bases, leaving 2 bases of the junction unmatched. CDR3 in DNA: TGCAGTGCTCTAGCGGGAGTATACAATGAGCAGTTCTTC. This gives the protein CSALAGVYNEQFF.

This sequence joins TRBV11-3 and TRBJ2-3; D is undetermined. V was pared by 5 bases and J by 4 bases, with 13 bases between. Looked up from germline, CDR1 is SGHNT and CDR2 is YENEEA. The CDR3 contains 14 residues. CDR3 nucleotides: TGTGCCAGCAGCCTTCTAACCAACGCAGATACGCAGTATTTT. This encodes CASSLLTNADTQYF.

The chain carries TRBV5-1 and TRBJ2-3; perhaps TRBD1 as D (6 bases). Deletions cut 2 bases from V and 1 base from J, with 11 bases between. Germline assignment: CDR1 SGHRS and CDR2 YFSETQ. This CDR3 is built from 15 residues. The CDR3 sequence: CASSFNRDGTDTQYF. The CDR3 region has the DNA TGCGCCAGCAGCTTCAACAGGGATGGCACAGATACGCAGTATTTT. The full variable domain, with the rest looked up from reference TRBV5-1 and TRBJ2-3, is KAGVTQTPRYLIKTRGQQVTLSCSPISGHRSVSWYQQTPGQGLQFLFEYFSETQRNKGNFPGRFSGRQFSNSRSEMNVSTLELGDSALYLCASSFNRDGTDTQYFGPGTRLTVL.

This chain connects TRBV12-3 or TRBV12-4 to TRBJ1-1, with D possibly TRBD1 on 6 matching bases. V lost 1 base and J lost 7, with 10 bases in between. The CDR3 extends over 13 amino acids. CDR3 sequence reads: CASSLGQAREAFF. DNA of the CDR3: TGTGCCAGCAGTTTAGGACAGGCACGTGAAGCTTTCTTT.

The chain combines TRBV5-1 with TRBJ2-7; a possible D gene is TRBD2 (6 bases). The better agreement between TRBJ2-5 and the DNA end casts doubt on the J call. The germline V gene has CDR1 SGHRS and CDR2 YFSETQ. The CDR3 contains 16 residues. CDR3 coding DNA: TGCGCCAGCAGCTCGACAGAGGGAGGAATTGGGGAGACCCAGTACTTC. Amino acid sequence: CASSSTEGGIGETQYF.

CDR3 bases: TGCAGTGCTATCCGTGACCAAGAGACCCAGTACTTC. Amino acid sequence: CSAIRDQETQYF. This sequence joins TRBV20-1 and TRBJ2-5, with unresolved D. CDR3 size: 12 residues. Trimming cost V 4 bases and J 0 bases, with 6 bases left between them. Germline CDR1 and CDR2: DFQATT and SNEGSKA (reference sequence).

The DNA for the CDR3 is TGCAGTGTTTCGGACCGGGAGGCTGTTTACAATGAGCAGTTCTTC. Protein: CSVSDREAVYNEQFF. V gene TRBV20-1 combines with J gene TRBJ2-1; 7 bases align to TRBD2. V lost 7 bases to trimming and J lost 4 bases; unmatched junction nucleotides: 13. The V gene's germline CDR1 is DFQATT and CDR2 SNEGSKA (reference sequence). The CDR3 covers 15 residues.

The chain carries TRBV5-1 and TRBJ2-5, with D maybe TRBD2 (5 bases). Between the trimmed V and J ends, which lost 5 bases and 6 bases, there was a span of 17 bases. CDR1 and CDR2 (germline): SGHRS, YFSETQ. The CDR3 runs 14 residues. CDR3 loop: CASRDARRSQTQYF. CDR3 nucleotide sequence: TGCGCCAGCAGGGACGCCAGGAGGAGTCAGACCCAGTACTTC.

The chain couples TRBV9 to TRBJ2-5; 7 bases are a match to TRBD2. The CDR3 covers 17 residues. The germline V gene encodes CDR1 SGDLS and CDR2 YYNGEE. V lost 0 bases and J lost 2; bases outside the gene matches: 10. The CDR3 region has the DNA TGTGCCAGCAGCGTAGCGGTTGTAGCGGGCGAACAAGAGACCCAGTACTTC. Protein product: CASSVAVVAGEQETQYF.

This clonotype has only a few counts. The genes are TRBV10-3 and TRBJ2-1; no clear D. Per germline, CDR1 ENHRY and CDR2 SYGVKD. The CDR3 runs 14 residues. Deletions cut 3 bases from V and 8 bases from J, with 14 bases between. The CDR3 coding sequence is TGTGCCATCAGTGATAGGTCGTTTGACGATGAGCAGTTCTTC. Protein: CAISDRSFDDEQFF.

This clonotype has more than one count but fewer than ten. V usage is TRBV4-2 and J usage is TRBJ2-7, with D unclear. Germline V gene lookup returns CDR1 LGHNA and CDR2 YNFKEQ. This CDR3 comprises 15 residues. V was shortened by 0 bases and J by 4 bases, with 13 bases between the two germline ends. CDR3 DNA: TGTGCCAGCAGCCAAGATGTCCTAGACGGATACGAGCAGTACTTC. It codes for CASSQDVLDGYEQYF.

The chain joins TRBV15 to TRBJ1-2; the D is unclear. With 0 bases removed from V and 2 bases from J, the gap between germline ends came to 7 bases. Germline V lookup: CDR1 LNHNV, CDR2 YYDKDF (reference sequence). The CDR3 runs to 14 residues. CDR3 sequence (DNA): TGTGCCACCAGCAGAGAAGCCGGAAACTATGGCTACACCTTC. Translation: CATSREAGNYGYTF.

The chain joins TRBV6-6 to TRBJ2-7; D is perhaps TRBD2 (5 bases). This CDR3 is built from 11 residues. Germline CDR1 and CDR2: MNHNY and SVGAGI (reference sequence). Trimming left V 3 bases short and J 11 bases short, with 11 bases between. The CDR3 DNA is TGTGCCAGCAGTTATTCGGGGTTAAAGTACTTC. Its protein product is CASSYSGLKYF.

The chain joins TRBV30 to TRBJ1-5; weak D call: TRBD1 (6 bases). In germline, CDR1 is GTSNPN, CDR2 SVGIG (reference sequence). Trimming pared 3 bases from V and 10 bases from J, leaving 16 bases between. The CDR3 runs 13 residues. The DNA for the CDR3 is TGTGCCTGGAGGGGGGGGCCGGGGGGTCCCCAGCATTTT. Protein sequence: CAWRGGPGGPQHF.